These 4 T cell receptor beta chains originate from one sample sequenced in a study of radiation and T cells in renal cell carcinoma. Here immunoSEQ multiplex PCR was the method, and the copy in TCRdb shows in-frame clones only, minus some. Among around 75,000 clones listed, around 76% were seen once. As to time point: blood 2 weeks post-SBRT. Treatment in this sample: 15 Gy SBRT to primary tumor, nephrectomy 4 weeks later. Sequencing used blood, obtained from a patient whose treatment included radiotherapy and nephrectomy. The source of these receptors is a man between 60 and 75 years old with renal cell carcinoma.

V gene TRBV11-2 combines with J gene TRBJ1-4; 7 nucleotides match TRBD1. Losses at the gene ends were 5 bases for V and 13 bases for J; bases not matched to a gene: 10. Looked up from germline, CDR1 is SGHAT and CDR2 is FQNNGV. The CDR3 loop spans 13 amino acids. The CDR3 reads CASSLQGSRLLFF. The CDR3 DNA follows: TGTGCCAGCAGCCTACAGGGGTCAAGATTACTGTTTTTT. Drawing the rest from reference TRBV11-2 and TRBJ1-4, the complete variable domain is EAGVAQSPRYKIIEKRQSVAFWCNPISGHATLYWYQQILGQGPKLLIQFQNNGVVDDSQLPKDRFSAERLKGVDSTLKIQPAKLEDSAVYLCASSLQGSRLLFFGSGTQLSVL.

The chain is built from TRBV28 and TRBJ2-3; 13 bases agree with TRBD2. This CDR3 spans 17 amino acids. CDR1 MDHEN and CDR2 SYDVKM come from the germline V gene. Germline trimming cut 4 bases from V and 6 bases from J; bases unmatched to any gene: 10. CDR3 protein: CASSSRLAGGWLDTQYF. CDR3 nucleotide sequence: TGTGCCAGCAGTTCACGACTAGCGGGAGGATGGCTGGATACGCAGTATTTT.

CDR3 sequence (DNA): TGTGCCAGCAGTTTATCTACAAGGGGGCGGGATCAGCCCCAGCATTTT. This sequence encodes CASSLSTRGRDQPQHF. The chain has TRBV27 and TRBJ1-5; TRBD1 aligns across 7 bases. J gave up 5 bases and V 0 bases, and 7 bases lay outside the gene matches. The CDR3 length is 16 residues. CDR1 and CDR2 from the germline V gene are MNHEY and SMNVEV (reference sequence).

The rearrangement joins TRBV19 to TRBJ2-7; 12 bases match TRBD2. This CDR3 has 18 residues. Germline V gene sequence: CDR1 LNHDA, CDR2 SQIVND (reference sequence). V shed 6 bases and J 2 bases; nucleotides not matched to a gene: 14. Here the CDR3 DNA reads TGTGCCAGTAGCCAACGGACTAGCGGGGCTGGACCAACCTACGAGCAGTACTTC. It translates to CASSQRTSGAGPTYEQYF.